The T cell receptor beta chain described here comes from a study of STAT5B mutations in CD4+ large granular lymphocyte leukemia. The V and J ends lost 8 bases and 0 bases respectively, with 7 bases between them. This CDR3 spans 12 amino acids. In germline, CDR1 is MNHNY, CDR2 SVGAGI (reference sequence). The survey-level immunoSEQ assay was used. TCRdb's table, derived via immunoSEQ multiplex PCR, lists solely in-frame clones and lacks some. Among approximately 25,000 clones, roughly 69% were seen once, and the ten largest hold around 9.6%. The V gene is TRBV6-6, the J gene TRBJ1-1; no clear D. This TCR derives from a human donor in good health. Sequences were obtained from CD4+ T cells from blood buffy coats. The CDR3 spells CASQKLNTEAFF. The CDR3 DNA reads TGTGCCAGCCAGAAATTGAACACTGAAGCTTTCTTT.